This record concerns one TCR beta chain sequence. What it binds is not known. V lost 0 bases, J lost 6 bases, and 9 bases stayed unmatched. The CDR3 contains 15 residues. Per the germline V gene, CDR1 is SGHRS and CDR2 is YFSETQ. Produced via immunoSEQ multiplex PCR; TCRdb's table is partial and in-frame only. The data contain more than 30,000 clones, about three quarters of them singletons. The sample comes from a study of OX40 agonist ivuxolimab in advanced cancers. Overall study: Mean age around 60 years, range roughly 20 to 85; roughly 82% male. Study-wide results and limits: At 0.1 to 3.0 mg/kg and by week 6, CD4+ and CD8+ T cells in the blood had expanded clonally. CD8+ T cells showed, on average, more clonal expansion than CD4+ cells.

The sequence was collected from an adult with an advanced solid tumor such as melanoma, head and neck, liver or kidney cancer. The sample here was CD4+ or CD8+ T cells sorted from blood, taken in a trial of the OX40 agonist ivuxolimab. The rearrangement uses TRBV5-1 and TRBJ2-7; 7 bases line up with TRBD1. CDR3 protein: CASSLGRQGSSEQYF. CDR3 DNA: TGCGCCAGCAGCTTGGGGCGACAGGGAAGTAGCGAGCAGTACTTC.